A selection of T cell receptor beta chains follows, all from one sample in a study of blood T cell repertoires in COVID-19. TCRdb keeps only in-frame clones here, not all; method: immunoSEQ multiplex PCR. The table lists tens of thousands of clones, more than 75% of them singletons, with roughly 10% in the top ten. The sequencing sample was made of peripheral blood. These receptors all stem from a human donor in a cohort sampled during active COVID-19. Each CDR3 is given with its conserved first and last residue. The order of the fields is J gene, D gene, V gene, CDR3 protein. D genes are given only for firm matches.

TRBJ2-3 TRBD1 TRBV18 CASSSGQGSDTQYF
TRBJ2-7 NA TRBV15 CATSPLQAYEQYF
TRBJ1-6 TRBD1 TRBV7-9 CASARVGTGGAYLHF
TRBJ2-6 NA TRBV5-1 CASSLAGAGANVLTF
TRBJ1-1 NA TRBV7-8 CASSSSTNTEAFF
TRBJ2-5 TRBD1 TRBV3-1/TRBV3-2 CASGRTGQETQYF
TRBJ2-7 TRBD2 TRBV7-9 CASSLVVRGVLEQYF
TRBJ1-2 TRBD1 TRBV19 CASRGQGVYGYTF
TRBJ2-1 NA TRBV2 CASSEEGATSNEQFF
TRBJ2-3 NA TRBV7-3 CASSLGGTPPTQYF
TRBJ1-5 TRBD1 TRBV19 CASSIKTGKSNQPQHF
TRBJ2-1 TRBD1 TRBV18 CASSPDREDEQFF
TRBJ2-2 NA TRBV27 CATTTGWGDTGELFF
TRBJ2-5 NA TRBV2 CASTEGVAGLEETQYF
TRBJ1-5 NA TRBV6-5 CASSYSGGYQPQHF
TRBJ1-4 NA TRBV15 CATSRDSGNEKLFF
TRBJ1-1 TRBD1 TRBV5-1 CASTQGVGVGTEAFF
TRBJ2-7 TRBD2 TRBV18 CASSPTSGSSYEQYF
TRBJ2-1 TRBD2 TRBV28 CASRPGTSGTRAYNEQFF
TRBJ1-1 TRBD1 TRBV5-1 CASSLAGTGETEAFF
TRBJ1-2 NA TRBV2 CASTRRGQTHDNYGYTF
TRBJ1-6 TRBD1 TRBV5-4 CASSSKPGTGYNSPLHF
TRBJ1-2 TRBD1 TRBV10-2 CASSESRGPKGYTF
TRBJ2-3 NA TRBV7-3 CASSLRRLVSTDTQYF
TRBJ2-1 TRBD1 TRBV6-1 CASSEVLGQGAWFF
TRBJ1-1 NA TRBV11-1 CASVYRVELGEAFF
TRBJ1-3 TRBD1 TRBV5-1 CASSRDREVSGNTIYF
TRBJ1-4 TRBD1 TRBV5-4 CASSPRQGGEKLFF
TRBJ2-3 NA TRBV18 CASSPQGLITDTQYF
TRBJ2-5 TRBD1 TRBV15 CATSGLNRGEETQYF
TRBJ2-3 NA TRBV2 CASSRGGPTDTQYF
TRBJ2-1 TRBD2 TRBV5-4 CASSLASGGAYNEQFF
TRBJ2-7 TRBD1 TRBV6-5 CASSNRQGWEQYF
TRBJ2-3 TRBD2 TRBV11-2 CASSLGLAGKDTQYF
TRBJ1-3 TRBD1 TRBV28 CASTTGQGGNTIYF
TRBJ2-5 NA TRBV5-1 CASSLRQVGETQYF
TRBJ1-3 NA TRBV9 CASSVRGRQDFGNTIYF
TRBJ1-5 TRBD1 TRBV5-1 CASSLGGGSDQPQHF
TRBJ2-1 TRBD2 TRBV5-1 CASSLGLAGGSYNEQFF
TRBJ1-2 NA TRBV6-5 CASSKTGFQLYGYTF
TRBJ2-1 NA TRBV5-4 CASSLGGGSGSHNEQFF
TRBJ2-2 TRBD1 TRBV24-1 CATSDTRYGQGLSGELFF
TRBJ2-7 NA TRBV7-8 CASSPLGSHEQYF
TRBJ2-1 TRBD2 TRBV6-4 CASSEERGYEQFF
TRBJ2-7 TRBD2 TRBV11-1 CASSSGFRGDPYEQYF
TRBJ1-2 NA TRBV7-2 CASSPGSFNYGYTF
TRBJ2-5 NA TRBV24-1 CATSTLTGYQETQYF
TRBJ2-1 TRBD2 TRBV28 CASSWGLAEQFF
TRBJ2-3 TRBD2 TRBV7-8 CATRTSGSSDTQYF
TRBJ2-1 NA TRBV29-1 CSVEASGSREQFF
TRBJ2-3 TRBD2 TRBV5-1 CASSRTSGTSTDTQYF
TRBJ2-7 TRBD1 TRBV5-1 CASSIEGGFSYEQYF
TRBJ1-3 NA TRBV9 CASSDRIGLSGNTIYF
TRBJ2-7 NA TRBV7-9 CASSSLAGYEQYF
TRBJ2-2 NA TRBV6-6 CASSYSSPRTGELFF
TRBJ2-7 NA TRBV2 CASRSSSYEQYF
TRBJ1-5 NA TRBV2 CASKLAPNQPQHF